Listed below are T cell receptor beta chains from one sample, sequenced in a study of blood T cell repertoires in COVID-19. This table comes from immunoSEQ multiplex PCR, and its TCRdb copy is limited to in-frame clones, with some not included. The sample has roughly 89,000 clones, 75% to 90% seen once. The sequencing input was peripheral blood. The origin of the receptors is a woman between 65 and 79 years old with acute or convalescent COVID-19. CDR3s include the opening cysteine and the closing phenylalanine or tryptophan. Each record gives: D gene, V gene, J gene, clone size, CDR3 DNA, CDR3 protein. D genes are given only for firm matches. Where a row states a size, it is once, few, many or the class of an expanded clone; other rows omit it.

-	TRBV19	TRBJ2-7	-	TGTGCCAGTAGTTTGGAGCGGCCCCCCTACGAGCAGTACTTC	CASSLERPPYEQYF
-	TRBV7-9	TRBJ1-2	few	TGTGCCAGCAGCTTAGTGGTCCCCTCGGGAGGCTACACCTTC	CASSLVVPSGGYTF
-	TRBV11-2	TRBJ1-1	-	TGTGCCAGCAGCTTAACAGGGCCCACTGAAGCTTTCTTT	CASSLTGPTEAFF
-	TRBV23-1	TRBJ2-7	few	TGCGCCAGCAGTCACCCCACGACAGGCGAGGAGCGGGATTCCTACGAGCAGTACTTC	CASSHPTTGEERDSYEQYF
TRBD1	TRBV6-5	TRBJ1-2	few	TGTGCCAGCAGTCCCCGACAGGGGAGTAACTATGGCTACACCTTC	CASSPRQGSNYGYTF
-	TRBV5-5	TRBJ2-2	-	TGTGCCAGCAGCTTGGAGGGGATTAGGGCCGGGGAGCTGTTTTTT	CASSLEGIRAGELFF
-	TRBV11-2	TRBJ1-5	-	TGTGCCAGCAGCTTAGGACAGAATCAGCCCCAGCATTTT	CASSLGQNQPQHF
TRBD2	TRBV5-4	TRBJ2-7	many	TGTGCCAGCAGCGCTACTAGCGGGGGTTACGAGCAGTACTTC	CASSATSGGYEQYF
TRBD1	TRBV5-1	TRBJ2-4	-	TGCGCCAGCAGCGCCGGGACAGGGAGGAACATTCAGTACTTC	CASSAGTGRNIQYF
-	TRBV27	TRBJ2-7	-	TGTGCCAGCAGTCCCTACCCCTTCTACGAGCAGTACTTC	CASSPYPFYEQYF
TRBD2	TRBV13	TRBJ2-1	hyperexpanded	TGTGCCAGCAGCCCCCTCATAGCGGGAGCAGGCAATGAGCAGTTCTTC	CASSPLIAGAGNEQFF
-	TRBV5-4	TRBJ2-3	-	TGTGCCAGCAATAAAGACGGGACAGATACGCAGTATTTT	CASNKDGTDTQYF
-	TRBV27	TRBJ1-4	-	TGTGCCAGCAGTTTACAGGGATTGGGTGAAAAACTGTTTTTT	CASSLQGLGEKLFF
-	TRBV5-1	TRBJ1-2	-	TGCGCCAGCAGATTGGAGAGGGGGAGTAGTGGCTACACCTTC	CASRLERGSSGYTF
-	TRBV12-3/TRBV12-4	TRBJ2-7	-	TGTGCCAGCAGGTCGGGGGTATCCTACGAGCAGTACTTC	CASRSGVSYEQYF
-	TRBV7-9	TRBJ1-2	-	TGTGCCAGCAGCCCTATAGGGGGTTTGGATGGCTACACCTTC	CASSPIGGLDGYTF
TRBD2	TRBV4-2	TRBJ2-1	-	TGTGCCAGCAGCCAAGATTGGCGGACTAGCGGGACCTACAATGAGCAGTTCTTC	CASSQDWRTSGTYNEQFF
-	TRBV5-1	TRBJ1-5	-	TGCGCCAGCAGCTTGGGCGGGGGCGGCCAGCCCCAGCATTTT	CASSLGGGGQPQHF
-	TRBV2	TRBJ1-3	-	TGTGCCAGCAGTGAAGGGGCATTAGGTGGAAACACCATATATTTT	CASSEGALGGNTIYF
-	TRBV4-3	TRBJ1-2	-	TGCGCCAGCAGCCAAGAGTTACAGGGCAGTGGCTACACCTTC	CASSQELQGSGYTF
-	TRBV2	TRBJ2-1	-	TGTGCCAGCAGTGTAGCTGTCGGCTCCTACAATGAGCAGTTCTTC	CASSVAVGSYNEQFF
TRBD2	TRBV19	TRBJ2-1	-	TGTGCCAGTAGGGACAGTAGCGGGAACACCTACAATGAGCAGTTCTTC	CASRDSSGNTYNEQFF
TRBD2	TRBV9	TRBJ2-7	-	TGTGCCAGCAGCGTTAGCGGGGGGGACTACGAGCAGTACTTC	CASSVSGGDYEQYF
-	TRBV7-9	TRBJ1-4	-	TGTGCCAGCAGCTCCCGGGCGGGAGATCATGAAAAACTGTTTTTT	CASSSRAGDHEKLFF
-	TRBV4-2	TRBJ2-3	-	TGTGCCAGCAGCCAAGTTGGCGCGGGAACGTACACAGATACGCAGTATTTT	CASSQVGAGTYTDTQYF
TRBD1	TRBV3-1/TRBV3-2	TRBJ2-7	-	TGTGCCAGCAGCCCCCGGGACAGGAAGACCTACGAGCAGTACTTC	CASSPRDRKTYEQYF
-	TRBV5-1	TRBJ1-1	-	TGCCCCCGCCGCTGCGGGGGGGGGCGAAACACTGAAGCTTTCTTT	CPRRCGGGRNTEAFF
TRBD1	TRBV19	TRBJ2-1	-	TGTGCCAGTAGTTTGACAGGGACCTACAATGAGCAGTTCTTC	CASSLTGTYNEQFF
TRBD2	TRBV28	TRBJ2-7	-	TGTGCCAGCAGTTTTAGCGGGAGCCCATCCTACGAGCAGTACTTC	CASSFSGSPSYEQYF